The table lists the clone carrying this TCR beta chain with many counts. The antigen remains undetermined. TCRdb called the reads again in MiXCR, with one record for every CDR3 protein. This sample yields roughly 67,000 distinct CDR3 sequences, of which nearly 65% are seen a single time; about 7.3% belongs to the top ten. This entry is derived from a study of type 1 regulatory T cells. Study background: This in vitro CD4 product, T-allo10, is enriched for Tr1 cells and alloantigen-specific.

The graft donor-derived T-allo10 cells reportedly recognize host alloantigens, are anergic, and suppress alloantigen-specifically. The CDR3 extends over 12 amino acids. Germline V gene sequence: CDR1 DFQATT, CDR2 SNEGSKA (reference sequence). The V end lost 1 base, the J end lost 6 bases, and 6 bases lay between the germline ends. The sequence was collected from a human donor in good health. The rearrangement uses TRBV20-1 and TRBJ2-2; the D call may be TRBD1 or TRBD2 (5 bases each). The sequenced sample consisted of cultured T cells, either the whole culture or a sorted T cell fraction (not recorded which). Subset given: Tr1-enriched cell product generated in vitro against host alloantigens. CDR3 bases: TGCAGTGCTAGAGGGGGGTCCGGGGAGCTGTTTTTT. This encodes CSARGGSGELFF.